The clone carrying this T cell receptor (beta chain) showed up just a few times. Its antigen is still unknown. The TCR library protocol attached unique molecular identifiers to the individual cDNA molecules. MiXCR was run by TCRdb on the 5' RACE reads, yielding one entry per CDR3 protein. The table lists around 40,000 distinct CDR3 sequences, approximately 11% of them singletons. The data were obtained in a study of early T cells in non-severe SARS-CoV-2 infection. General study results and limits: VDJdb-based matching was biased toward anti-spike CD8 responses and missed private and CD4 specificities.

Sequenced sample: whole blood. The source is an adult who was a healthcare worker with PCR-confirmed SARS-CoV-2 infection or an uninfected control (not recorded which).

The CDR3 DNA reads TGTGCCAGCAGTGCCTGGGGGCCATTCATAGATACGCAGTATTTT. Translation gives CASSAWGPFIDTQYF. This chain links TRBV6-2 or TRBV6-3 with TRBJ2-3, with a tentative D call TRBD1 (6 bases). The CDR3 has 15 residues. V lost 5 bases, J lost 5 bases, and 17 bases lay in between. Per the germline V gene, CDR1 is MNHEY and CDR2 is SVGEGT.